Each of the 24 T cell receptor beta chains below was sequenced from the same sample in a study of blood T cell repertoires in COVID-19. Assay: immunoSEQ multiplex PCR; the TCRdb copy retains only in-frame clones and omits some. Of about 240,000 clones listed, roughly 82% are singletons. Sequenced input: peripheral blood. The receptors come from a woman aged 70-85 years with acute or convalescent COVID-19.

The count of this clone is one. The chain carries TRBV28 and TRBJ2-1; 8 bases map to TRBD2. This CDR3 comprises 15 residues. The V and J ends lost 5 bases and 8 bases, in that order; junction bases with no gene match: 11. From germline, CDR1 is MDHEN and CDR2 SYDVKM. DNA for the CDR3: TGTGCCAGCAGTCCCGGGGGGGCGGAAAACGATGAGCAGTTCTTC. Protein sequence: CASSPGGAENDEQFF.

CDR3 in DNA: TGTGCCTGGAATAAGGGAGGCTCCTACGAGCAGTACTTC. It is translated as CAWNKGGSYEQYF. The rearrangement joins TRBV30 to TRBJ2-7, with a possible D match to TRBD2 (6 bases). Germline V gene data show CDR1 as GTSNPN and CDR2 as SVGIG (reference sequence). V was clipped by 4 bases and J by 0 bases, with 10 bases between them. CDR3 size: 13 residues.

This CDR3 reads CASSQAGGRGGYTF. For the CDR3, the DNA is TGTGCCAGCAGCCAAGCAGGGGGCAGGGGTGGCTACACCTTC. The chain uses TRBV3-1 (or the pseudogene TRBV3-2) and TRBJ1-2; 8 bases match TRBD1. CDR3 size: 14 residues. V gave up 1 base and J gave up 7 bases; unmatched junction bases: 5. Germline V gene data show CDR1 as LGHDT and CDR2 as YNNKEL (reference sequence).

The gene calls are TRBV7-2 and TRBJ2-2; no definite D call. Germline loops: CDR1 SGHTA, CDR2 FQGNSA. V shed 1 base and J shed 6 bases, with 12 bases lying between them. The CDR3 loop spans 15 amino acids. The CDR3 region has the DNA TGTGCCAGCAGCTTAGTAAACATGGCTGCCGGGGAGCTGTTTTTT. This encodes CASSLVNMAAGELFF.

The CDR3: CASSPTPGAADTQYF. The CDR3 nucleotides read TGTGCCAGCAGCCCAACGCCAGGTGCAGCAGATACGCAGTATTTT. V usage is TRBV5-5 and J usage is TRBJ2-3; D is ambiguous. The V and J ends lost 4 bases and 4 bases respectively, with 16 bases between them. The CDR3 has 15 residues. From germline, CDR1 is SGHKS and CDR2 YYEKEE (reference sequence).

V is TRBV4-1 and J is TRBJ2-3, with D possibly TRBD2 on 7 matching bases. Trimming left V 2 bases short and J 3 bases short, with 21 bases between. The germline V gene encodes CDR1 MGHRA and CDR2 YSYEKL. The CDR3 has 18 amino acids. The CDR3 sequence is CASSQKPPAGAGTDTQYF. Written as DNA, the CDR3 is TGCGCCAGCAGCCAAAAACCCCCGGCGGGGGCGGGGACAGATACGCAGTATTTT.

The chain joins TRBV5-4 to TRBJ2-5, with 7 bases identical to TRBD1. The V segment lost 2 bases and the J segment 5 bases; nucleotides outside the gene matches: 6. CDR1 and CDR2 from the germline V gene are SGHNT and YYREEE (reference sequence). CDR3 length equals 14 residues. The CDR3 here is CASSLDRVDETQYF. DNA of the CDR3: TGTGCCAGCAGCTTAGACAGGGTGGACGAGACCCAGTACTTC. Together with reference TRBV5-4 and TRBJ2-5, the CDR3 gives the full variable domain: ETGVTQSPTHLIKTRGQQVTLRCSSQSGHNTVSWYQQALGQGPQFIFQYYREEENGRGNFPPRFSGLQFPNYSSELNVNALELDDSALYLCASSLDRVDETQYFGPGTRLLVL.

Written as DNA, the CDR3 is TGTGCCAGCAGTTACGGGGAGTCGAGCATTCAGTACTTC. Its protein product is CASSYGESSIQYF. V is TRBV6-6 and J is TRBJ2-4; D is perhaps TRBD2 (5 bases). Germline V gene sequence: CDR1 MNHNY, CDR2 SVGAGI (reference sequence). The CDR3 length is 13 residues. The V gene lost 2 bases and the J gene lost 9 bases, with 11 bases spanning the gap.

The chain combines TRBV6-6 with TRBJ2-1, with 11 bases matching TRBD1. With V trimmed by 5 bases and J by 6 bases, 6 bases remained unmatched. Germline V gives CDR1 MNHNY, CDR2 SVGAGI (reference sequence). The CDR3 is 15 residues long. The CDR3 bases are TGTGCCAGCAGTACACGGGACAGGGGGGTCAATGAGCAGTTCTTC. Its protein product is CASSTRDRGVNEQFF.

CDR3 sequence (DNA): TGTGCCAGCACGGGACAGGGCGCGAAAGCTCCCCACTTT. Translated: CASTGQGAKAPHF. The rearrangement joins TRBV11-2 to TRBJ1-6; 9 bases align to TRBD1. From germline, CDR1 is SGHAT and CDR2 FQNNGV. V was clipped by 7 bases and J by 18 bases; unmatched bases: 13. There are 13 residues in the CDR3.

The V gene is TRBV4-3, the J gene TRBJ1-1; perhaps TRBD1 as D (6 bases). CDR1 and CDR2 from the germline V gene are LGHNA and YSLEER. CDR3 length: 15 amino acids. V was pared by 1 base and J by 5 bases, with 14 bases between. The CDR3 region is CASSQGLTRGTEAFF. DNA for the CDR3: TGCGCCAGCAGCCAAGGTTTGACAAGGGGGACTGAAGCTTTCTTT.

The count of this clone is one. This chain connects TRBV4-2 to TRBJ2-2, with 8 bases aligning to TRBD2. The CDR3 extends over 16 amino acids. Losses at the gene ends were 2 bases for V and 5 bases for J; bases not matched to a gene: 7. Germline V gene sequence: CDR1 LGHNA, CDR2 YNFKEQ. CDR3 DNA sequence: TGTGCCAGCAGCCAATTTACCGGGGGGGAGACCGGGGAGCTGTTTTTT. It is translated as CASSQFTGGETGELFF.

The genes are TRBV3-1 (or the pseudogene TRBV3-2) and TRBJ2-6; tentatively, D is TRBD2 (5 bases). V was cut by 0 bases and J by 0 bases, with 12 bases left in between. The CDR3 length is 18 residues. The germline gives CDR1 LGHDT, CDR2 YNNKEL (reference sequence). The CDR3 bases are TGTGCCAGCAGCCAAGAAATAAGCGGTTTCTCTGGGGCCAACGTCCTGACTTTC. This gives the protein CASSQEISGFSGANVLTF.

This clone was detected only once. J is TRBJ1-6 and V is TRBV30; D gene uncertain. The germline V gene has CDR1 GTSNPN and CDR2 SVGIG (reference sequence). V dropped 0 bases and J dropped 14 bases, with 14 bases sitting between them. CDR3 length equals 13 residues. CDR3 sequence reads: CAWSVLSQRTLHF. The CDR3 DNA reads TGTGCCTGGAGTGTCCTCAGTCAGAGGACCCTCCACTTT. Full variable domain (outside the CDR3, taken from reference TRBV30 and TRBJ1-6): SQTIHQWPATLVQPVGSPLSLECTVEGTSNPNLYWYRQAAGRGLQLLFYSVGIGQISSEVPQNLSASRPQDRQFILSSKKLLLSDSGFYLCAWSVLSQRTLHFGNGTRLTVT.

The V and J genes are TRBV18 and TRBJ1-6; 10 nucleotides line up with TRBD1. This CDR3 is 18 amino acids long. With 5 bases clipped from V and 9 bases from J, the junction kept 16 bases outside the gene matches. Germline CDR1 and CDR2: KGHSH and LQKENI. CDR3 sequence (DNA): TGTGCCAGCTCAGCCGGGACAGGGGCCTTGACTATGGGTTCACCCCTCCACTTT. Its protein is CASSAGTGALTMGSPLHF.

This clone was seen a handful of times. The chain couples TRBV27 to TRBJ1-5, with 11 bases that match TRBD1. The CDR3 length is 15 residues. V trimming: 4 bases; J trimming: 4 bases; junction bases outside the gene matches: 3. Germline CDR1 MNHEY, CDR2 SMNVEV (reference sequence). The CDR3 DNA sequence: TGTGCCAGCAGTTCAGGGACAGGGGGAAATCAGCCCCAGCATTTT. Protein: CASSSGTGGNQPQHF.

The J gene is TRBJ2-3, the V gene TRBV6-2 or TRBV6-3, with 9 nucleotides matching TRBD2. This CDR3 has 15 residues. J gave up 4 bases and V 4 bases, and 6 bases lay outside the gene matches. Germline CDR1 and CDR2: MNHEY and SVGEGT. DNA of the CDR3: TGTGCCAGCAGTTGGTCGGGACTAGCATCAGATACGCAGTATTTT. This sequence encodes CASSWSGLASDTQYF.

The rearrangement links TRBV5-4 to TRBJ1-2, with D possibly TRBD1 on 6 matching bases. V gave up 10 bases and J gave up 0 bases, with 16 bases separating them. In germline, CDR1 is SGHNT, CDR2 YYREEE (reference sequence). CDR3 length: 14 residues. Written as DNA, the CDR3 is TGTGCCGGCTCGGGACAAAATTCTAACTATGGCTACACCTTC. Its translation is CAGSGQNSNYGYTF. The full variable domain, in which reference TRBV5-4 and TRBJ1-2 provide the parts outside the CDR3, is ETGVTQSPTHLIKTRGQQVTLRCSSQSGHNTVSWYQQALGQGPQFIFQYYREEENGRGNFPPRFSGLQFPNYSSELNVNALELDDSALYLCAGSGQNSNYGYTFGSGTRLTVV.

This sequence joins TRBV10-3 and TRBJ1-4; D may be TRBD1 (6 bases). This CDR3 spans 14 amino acids. CDR1 is ENHRY and CDR2 is SYGVKD in the germline V gene. Trimming took off 3 bases at V and 8 bases at J, with 13 bases between the two ends. The chain's CDR3 is CAISEGGAVEKLFF. The CDR3 DNA follows: TGTGCCATCAGTGAAGGGGGGGCCGTGGAAAAACTGTTTTTT.

This clone was seen only a few times. The chain uses TRBV14 and TRBJ1-2; 8 nucleotides line up with TRBD1. From germline, CDR1 is SGHDN and CDR2 FVKESK. The CDR3 spans 13 residues. The V and J ends lost 6 bases and 8 bases, in that order; junction bases with no gene match: 8. The CDR3 DNA is TGTGCCAGCAGTCCAGGGGGCTCTAGAGGCTACACCTTC. This sequence encodes CASSPGGSRGYTF. The full variable domain, in which reference TRBV14 and TRBJ1-2 provide the parts outside the CDR3, is EAGVTQFPSHSVIEKGQTVTLRCDPISGHDNLYWYRRVMGKEIKFLLHFVKESKQDESGMPNNRFLAERTGGTYSTLKVQPAELEDSGVYFCASSPGGSRGYTFGSGTRLTVV.

The chain uses TRBV12-3 or TRBV12-4 and TRBJ2-1, with no clear D. This CDR3 comprises 13 residues. Trimming shortened V by 5 bases and J by 5 bases, and 10 bases separated the two germline ends. CDR3 nucleotides: TGTGCCAGCAGTCAAAACTACCACAATGAGCAGTTCTTC. This translates into CASSQNYHNEQFF.

This chain links TRBV7-9 with TRBJ1-1, with unresolved D. The V gene's germline CDR1 is SEHNR and CDR2 FQNEAQ (reference sequence). This CDR3 has 15 amino acids. With 5 bases removed from V and 4 bases from J, the gap between germline ends came to 17 bases. CDR3 protein: CASSPTLEGGTEAFF. Here the CDR3 DNA reads TGTGCCAGCAGCCCTACACTGGAAGGAGGCACTGAAGCTTTCTTT.

As regards this clone: At one end the junction does not follow the germline gene, possibly because of a read error. The chain is built from TRBV5-1 and TRBJ2-2; a weak D match, TRBD2 (6 bases). The CDR3 loop spans 15 amino acids. Per germline, CDR1 SGHRS and CDR2 YFSETQ. The CDR3 DNA follows: TGCGCCAGCATCTTGGAACCGGGGGACACCGGGGAGCTGTTTTTT. Translating gives CASILEPGDTGELFF.

This chain joins TRBV7-9 and TRBJ1-1; 9 nucleotides agree with TRBD1. CDR1 SEHNR and CDR2 FQNEAQ come from the germline V gene (reference sequence). This CDR3 has 13 residues. The V gene end was trimmed by 5 bases and the J gene end by 5 bases; junction bases not matched to a gene: 3. CDR3 residues: CASSPGQGTEAFF. The CDR3 DNA sequence: TGTGCCAGCAGCCCGGGACAGGGAACTGAAGCTTTCTTT.